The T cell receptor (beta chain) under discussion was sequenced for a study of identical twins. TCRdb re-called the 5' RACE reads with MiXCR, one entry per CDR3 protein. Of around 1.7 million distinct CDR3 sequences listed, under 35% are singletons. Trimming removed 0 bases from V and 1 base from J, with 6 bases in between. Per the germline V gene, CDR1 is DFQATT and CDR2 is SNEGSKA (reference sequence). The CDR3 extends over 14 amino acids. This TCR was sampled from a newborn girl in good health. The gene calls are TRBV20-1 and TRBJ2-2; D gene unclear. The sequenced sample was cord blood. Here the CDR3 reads CSARDQRNTGELFF. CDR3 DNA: TGCAGTGCTAGAGATCAAAGGAACACCGGGGAGCTGTTTTTT.